The entry below describes one T cell receptor (beta chain). Many counts were recorded for this clonotype. The antigen it binds to is not known. Base-call qualities are not available, and no considerably larger clone is one nucleotide away. Library generation was performed with PCR. Sequencing instrument: Illumina HiSeq 2500. To reduce PCR and sequencing biases, unique molecular identifiers were built into the TCR beta cDNA libraries. Every 1 to 10 million input T cells yielded 500,000 or so cDNA molecules, meaning each molecule approximated one T cell. The patient libraries were prepared and sequenced using the same protocol as the earlier healthy control dataset. Samples belonging to the same batch were prepared together, multiplexed and sequenced on a shared HiSeq lane. In the authors' own workflow: MIGEC was used to process the raw barcoded reads, and molecular identifier groups with only a single read were discarded before consensus assembly and CDR3 extraction. VDJtools was used for post-analysis of the clonotype tables, with diversity normalized by down-sampling every dataset to the smallest sample size. In repertoire overlap clustering, CDR3 amino acid sequences, but not nucleotide sequences, were matched to correct batch-related cross-sample contamination. TCRdb reworked the public reads: Q25 trimming with fastp, MiXCR clone assembly, productive beta chains retained. Duplicate CDR3 protein sequences are folded into a single record with the most common DNA and genes. TCRdb's processing, not the study's, gives the V and J calls here. This sample gives fewer than 850,000 distinct CDR3 sequences in total; 25% to 30% of them show up just once. The top ten clonotypes cover around 0.56% of the sample.

The sample originates from a study of post-analysis software for immune sequencing data (dated by TCRdb to between 2014 and 2017). Turning to the overall study: The recorded disease courses included relapsing-remitting, secondary progressive and progressive-relapsing multiple sclerosis, and some patients had no subtype annotation. The patient repertoires were compared against about a dozen previously published healthy control repertoires obtained from donors aged about 6 to 26 years. A subset of samples was prepared in parallel using single-end sample barcoding, then pooled and co-amplified after Illumina adapter ligation.

TCR beta repertoires were profiled from peripheral blood of 10 to 15 young patients with multiple sclerosis to demonstrate the VDJtools post-analysis software. The patients with multiple sclerosis were children and adolescents between 6 and 15 years of age. Reading the germline V gene (reference sequence) gives CDR1 SEHNR and CDR2 FQNEAQ. Deletion took 8 bases off V and 8 bases off J, with a span of 10 bases between the germline ends. The CDR3 sequence holds 11 residues, the cysteine and phenylalanine included. CDR3 DNA is the only sequence kept; it has 33 bases, read in frame from the first base. Study-wide conclusions, independent of this receptor: Patients showed significantly higher frequencies than controls for 4 or 5 TRBV segments, among them TRBV5-6, TRBV5-1 and TRBV20-1. Significantly lower normalized Chao1 diversity was found in multiple sclerosis patients than in controls, suggesting substantial peripheral T-cell clonal expansion. Direct clustering with F measure revealed strong co-clustering of samples prepared in the same batch, which led to a batch-effect correction. The control group was slightly older than the multiple sclerosis patient group.

The sequencing input was blood. The clonotype was recovered from a girl aged 5 to 17 with multiple sclerosis. Rearrangement joined TRBV7-9 to TRBJ2-1; no D gene can be assigned with confidence. The DNA sequence reads TGTGCCAGCTCATCGCTATATGAGCAGTTCTTC. The encoded protein is CASSSLYEQFF.